These T cell receptor beta chains were read from a single sample in a study of a mutant IDH1 vaccine in newly diagnosed glioma. Profiling relied on immunoSEQ multiplex PCR, and the TCRdb table lists in-frame clones only, not all of them. The sample carries roughly 50,000 clones, roughly 84% recorded once. Antigens of these TCRs are unknown. The input for sequencing was PBMCs, taken from a glioma patient whose treatment included an IDH1 peptide vaccine. Receptors were obtained from a man aged 35-49 years with glioma. The CDR3 runs from the conserved cysteine through the conserved F or W. Each record gives: V gene, D gene, clone size, J gene, CDR3 DNA, CDR3 protein. D genes are given only for firm matches. Not every row has a clone size; where given, it reads once, few, many or a size class.

TRBV11-2	NA	NA	TRBJ2-7	TGTGCCAGCAGCTTAGTCGGAACCGGCGAGCAGTACTTC	CASSLVGTGEQYF
TRBV13	TRBD1	NA	TRBJ1-2	TGTGCCAGCAGCTCAACAGGGGTCTATGGCTACACCTTC	CASSSTGVYGYTF
TRBV25-1	TRBD1	NA	TRBJ2-2	TGTGCCAGCAGAGGGACAGGGAGGACCGGGGAGCTGTTTTTT	CASRGTGRTGELFF
TRBV7-6	NA	NA	TRBJ1-3	TGTGCCAGCAGCTTTACAGGGAGCTCTGGAAACACCATATATTTT	CASSFTGSSGNTIYF
TRBV2	TRBD1	NA	TRBJ1-2	TGTGCCAGCAGAGGACCCGGGACAGGGGGCTACTATGGCTACACCTTC	CASRGPGTGGYYGYTF
TRBV29-1	TRBD1	NA	TRBJ2-7	TGCAGCGTTGCGCAGGGGGTAGGGGAGCAGTACTTC	CSVAQGVGEQYF
TRBV18	TRBD1	NA	TRBJ2-5	TGTGCCAGCTCACCCGGGACAGGACCCGGGAAGACCCAGTACTTC	CASSPGTGPGKTQYF
TRBV6-1	TRBD1	NA	TRBJ2-7	TGTGCCAGCAGTGAAAGGACAGGGGGCGCTGGCCACGAGCAGTACTTC	CASSERTGGAGHEQYF
TRBV6-6	TRBD1	NA	TRBJ1-5	TGTGCCAGCAGTGGACAGGGGGGTCAGCCCCAGCATTTT	CASSGQGGQPQHF
TRBV9	NA	NA	TRBJ2-1	TGTGCCAGCAGCGCGGGCGGGACACAGGGAGGCAATGAGCAGTTCTTC	CASSAGGTQGGNEQFF
TRBV29-1	TRBD1	NA	TRBJ1-2	TGCAGCGTCGGTATTCGGGACAGGTTTAACTATGGCTACACCTTC	CSVGIRDRFNYGYTF
TRBV19	NA	NA	TRBJ2-7	TGTGCCACCCGGCCCGGTAAGACCTACGAGCAGTACTTC	CATRPGKTYEQYF
TRBV7-2	TRBD1	NA	TRBJ1-1	TGTGCCAGCAGCCAAGGACAGGCCACCGAAGCTTTCTTT	CASSQGQATEAFF
TRBV12-5	TRBD1	NA	TRBJ2-7	TGTGCTAGTGGTTCCATCGGGACAGGGTCCTACGAGCAGTACTTC	CASGSIGTGSYEQYF
TRBV7-2	NA	few	TRBJ2-2	TGTGCCAGTTCTCTGGCTAGCTCCCGGGAGCTGTTTTTT	CASSLASSRELFF
TRBV5-6	NA	NA	TRBJ2-7	TGTGCCAGCAGCTTGGGTTATGCAGGGGCTCGCGAGCAGTACTTC	CASSLGYAGAREQYF
TRBV5-6	NA	few	TRBJ1-4	TGTGCCAGCAGCCCGGATCCGGGACCCAATGAAAAACTGTTTTTT	CASSPDPGPNEKLFF
TRBV5-1	NA	NA	TRBJ2-2	TGCGCCAGCAGCATACAGGGAGACACCGGGGAGCTGTTTTTT	CASSIQGDTGELFF
TRBV25-1	TRBD1	NA	TRBJ1-1	TGTGCCAGCAGTGATTACGGGACAGGGAGAATGAACACTGAAGCTTTCTTT	CASSDYGTGRMNTEAFF
TRBV29-1	TRBD2	few	TRBJ2-3	TGCAGCGTGCCCCGACTAGCGGGGGCTTCTGATACGCAGTATTTT	CSVPRLAGASDTQYF
TRBV4-2	NA	NA	TRBJ2-1	TGTGCCAGCAGCCAAGAACAGCTTAATGAGCAGTTCTTC	CASSQEQLNEQFF
TRBV19	NA	few	TRBJ2-7	TGTGCCAGTAGTATGCGGGACAGCAGGCAGTACTTC	CASSMRDSRQYF
TRBV19	TRBD2	NA	TRBJ2-1	TGTGCCAGTAGTCCGTCGGGACTAGCGGGGGGGTGGCAGTTCTTC	CASSPSGLAGGWQFF
TRBV6-1	NA	NA	TRBJ2-3	TGTGCCAGCAGTGAAGAGGCAGGGGGGACAGATACGCAGTATTTT	CASSEEAGGTDTQYF
TRBV19	NA	NA	TRBJ1-5	TGTGCCAGTAGTATTAATACCGGACAGCGCAATCAGCCCCAGCATTTT	CASSINTGQRNQPQHF
TRBV18	NA	NA	TRBJ1-1	TGTGCCAGCTCACCAGGGCAGAGATCCTTGAACACTGAAGCTTTCTTT	CASSPGQRSLNTEAFF
TRBV7-9	NA	NA	TRBJ2-7	TGTGCCAGCAGCAGAAGCGGGCTATCACCCTACGAGCAGTACTTC	CASSRSGLSPYEQYF
TRBV6-5	TRBD2	NA	TRBJ2-3	TGTGCCTGCAAGCGGGACCTCACAGATACGCAGTATTTT	CACKRDLTDTQYF
TRBV5-6	NA	NA	TRBJ1-4	TGTGCCAGCAGCCGTCGGGGGGGTGCCAATGAAAAACTGTTTTTT	CASSRRGGANEKLFF
TRBV4-1	NA	NA	TRBJ1-3	TGCGCCAGCAGCCAAGTGGCAGGGGCTTTATCTGGAAACACCATATATTTT	CASSQVAGALSGNTIYF
TRBV5-1	NA	NA	TRBJ2-7	TGCGCCAGCAGCTTGCGGGACACCAGCACCGAGCAGTACTTC	CASSLRDTSTEQYF
TRBV5-4	TRBD2	NA	TRBJ2-1	TGTGCCAGCAGAAGGGGAGGGGCCCTCAATGAGCAGTTCTTC	CASRRGGALNEQFF
TRBV27	NA	NA	TRBJ1-1	TGTGCCAGCAGCGCCTGGGGGGGCGGCACTGAAGCTTTCTTT	CASSAWGGGTEAFF
TRBV5-1	TRBD1	NA	TRBJ2-7	TGCGCCAGCAGCCTCGGACAGGGGTTGTACTTC	CASSLGQGLYF
TRBV13	NA	NA	TRBJ1-1	TGTGCCAGCAGCTTAGTTCTAAAAACAATGAACACTGAAGCTTTCTTT	CASSLVLKTMNTEAFF
TRBV29-1	TRBD1	NA	TRBJ2-5	TGCAGCGTTGCGGAGGGACAGGCCAACTTC	CSVAEGQANF
TRBV4-2	TRBD2	NA	TRBJ2-7	TGTGCCAGCAGCCAAAGAGCGGGGGGGCCTAGCGAGCAGTACTTC	CASSQRAGGPSEQYF
TRBV7-9	TRBD2	NA	TRBJ2-7	TGTGCCAGCAGCCAAGAGGCGGGGGTTTACGAGCAGTACTTC	CASSQEAGVYEQYF
TRBV6-1	NA	NA	TRBJ2-3	TGTGCCAGCAGGGGTACAGGGACAGATACGCAGTATTTT	CASRGTGTDTQYF
TRBV7-9	NA	NA	TRBJ1-2	TGTGCCAGCAGCTCGGAGGGGGATGGCTACACCTTC	CASSSEGDGYTF
TRBV5-1	TRBD1	NA	TRBJ1-2	TGCGCCAGCAGCTCACAGGGGAACTATGGCTACACCTTC	CASSSQGNYGYTF
TRBV10-2	TRBD2	NA	TRBJ2-7	TGCGCCAGCAGTGCGGCTAGCGGCTCCTACGAGCAGTACTTC	CASSAASGSYEQYF
TRBV6-6	NA	NA	TRBJ1-2	TGTGCCAGCAGTTACTTAGGCGCAATCAACTATGGCTACACCTTC	CASSYLGAINYGYTF
TRBV6-1	TRBD1	NA	TRBJ2-7	TGTGCCAGCAGTGGGGACAGGGGTTTTGGGCAGTACTTC	CASSGDRGFGQYF
TRBV18	NA	NA	TRBJ2-2	TGTGCCAGCTCACTTCTCGGGGAAAGCGGTAGCGCCGGGGAGCTGTTTTTT	CASSLLGESGSAGELFF